A selection of T cell receptor beta chains follows, all from one sample in a study of persistence of HIV-infected CD4 T cells. Clones were read by immunoSEQ multiplex PCR, and TCRdb kept only the in-frame ones, dropping some. The sample lists tens of thousands of clones, about 81% occurring once. What these receptors recognize is not known. This specimen consisted of CD4+ T cells sorted from PBMCs after roughly 17-hour stimulation, obtained from a patient who received antiretroviral therapy. The source of these receptors is an adult man with HIV who was CMV-seropositive. Both conserved end residues are part of each CDR3. Each record gives: V gene, J gene, D gene, clone size, CDR3 DNA, CDR3 protein. D genes are given only for firm matches. Clone size appears in some rows only: once, few, many, or a class for an expanded clone.

TRBV5-1	TRBJ2-3	-	-	TGCGCCAGCAGCTTGGGAGGGACAACTAGCACAGATACGCAGTATTTT	CASSLGGTTSTDTQYF
TRBV6-5	TRBJ1-1	-	-	TGTGCCAGCAGCCCGATCGAGACTGAAGCTTTCTTT	CASSPIETEAFF
TRBV10-3	TRBJ2-1	-	-	TGTGCCATCAGTGAATCGGTCAAAGCCCATGAGCAGTTCTTC	CAISESVKAHEQFF
TRBV7-3	TRBJ2-7	-	-	TGTGCCAGCAGCTTAACGGAGCACAACGAGCAGTACTTC	CASSLTEHNEQYF
TRBV3-1/TRBV3-2	TRBJ1-2	TRBD1	once	TGTGCCAGCAGCTCGACAGGGGCTGGCTACACCTTC	CASSSTGAGYTF
TRBV3-1/TRBV3-2	TRBJ1-6	TRBD1	-	TGTGCCAGCAGCCAAGTCCCAGGGGGCAATTCACCCCTCCACTTT	CASSQVPGGNSPLHF
TRBV3-1/TRBV3-2	TRBJ1-5	-	few	TGTGCCAGCAGCCAAGGACTGACTAGCAATCAGCCCCAGCATTTT	CASSQGLTSNQPQHF
TRBV3-1/TRBV3-2	TRBJ2-2	-	-	TGTGCCAGCAGCCAAGATCGTTCAGGGGGGCTGACCGGGGAGCTGTTTTTT	CASSQDRSGGLTGELFF
TRBV3-1/TRBV3-2	TRBJ2-3	TRBD2	-	TGTGCCAGCAGCCTCCCAGGACTAGCGGGGCAAGATACGCAGTATTTT	CASSLPGLAGQDTQYF
TRBV7-2	TRBJ1-1	-	-	TGTGCCAGCAGCTTAAGACATGAAGCTTTCTTT	CASSLRHEAFF
TRBV19	TRBJ2-2	-	-	TGTGCCAGTAGTAAGGGACAAGTGAACACCGGGGAGCTGTTTTTT	CASSKGQVNTGELFF
TRBV19	TRBJ1-2	-	-	TGTGCCAGTAGTTTCGCTTCGGGAGGGGACTATGGCTACACCTTC	CASSFASGGDYGYTF
TRBV20-1	TRBJ2-3	TRBD2	-	TGCAGTGCTAGTCGACCGGGCGGGGGGCGCAACACAGATACGCAGTATTTT	CSASRPGGGRNTDTQYF
TRBV6-5	TRBJ1-4	-	-	TGTGCCAGCATCGAAGGGGGGTTTAATGAAAAACTGTTTTTT	CASIEGGFNEKLFF
TRBV28	TRBJ1-1	-	-	TGTGCCAGCAGTTTAGCGGGTCTAGGGAACACTGAAGCTTTCTTT	CASSLAGLGNTEAFF
TRBV4-1	TRBJ2-3	-	-	TGCGCCAGCAGCCCCCGGCCGGTTACTTCAGATACGCAGTATTTT	CASSPRPVTSDTQYF
TRBV6-1	TRBJ1-2	-	-	TGTGCCAGCAGTGAATTATCCTTTGGGGATGGCTACACCTTC	CASSELSFGDGYTF
TRBV5-4	TRBJ2-7	TRBD2	few	TGTGCCAGCAGCCTCTCCGGGCGGGGGGACTCCTACGAGCAGTACTTC	CASSLSGRGDSYEQYF
TRBV6-1	TRBJ1-2	-	-	TGTGCCAGCAGTGAATGGGTACAGAATAACTATGGCTACACCTTC	CASSEWVQNNYGYTF
TRBV28	TRBJ2-7	TRBD1	once	TGTGCCAGCAGTTTGGGACAGGGGTACGGCTACGAGCAGTACTTC	CASSLGQGYGYEQYF
TRBV9	TRBJ2-7	-	few	TGTGCCAGCAGCTCCGGGGGGCACGGCTACGAGCAGTACTTC	CASSSGGHGYEQYF
TRBV5-1	TRBJ2-3	-	-	TGCGCCAGCAGTTTAGGGGCAGATACGCAGTATTTT	CASSLGADTQYF
TRBV4-2	TRBJ1-2	TRBD1	-	TGTGCCAGCAGCCAAGATCGTAGGACAGGGGGAGGCTACACCTTC	CASSQDRRTGGGYTF
TRBV29-1	TRBJ2-1	TRBD1	-	TGCAGCGTTGAAGGGGAACAGGGGTACAATGAGCAGTTCTTC	CSVEGEQGYNEQFF
TRBV15	TRBJ1-4	-	-	TGTGCCACCAGCTTGGACAGTAAGGATGAAAAACTGTTTTTT	CATSLDSKDEKLFF
TRBV7-9	TRBJ2-2	-	-	TGTGCCAGCAGCCCACCCGGGACCTCGAACACCGGGGAGCTGTTTTTT	CASSPPGTSNTGELFF
TRBV5-6	TRBJ1-4	-	-	TGTGCCAGCAGCCCCGGGCCTCACCTACGGGAAAAACTGTTTTTT	CASSPGPHLREKLFF
TRBV4-1	TRBJ1-5	-	-	TGCGCCAGCAGCCAGGGGGGTGGCCAGCCCCAGCATTTT	CASSQGGGQPQHF
TRBV2	TRBJ1-5	-	once	TGTGCCAGCAGAAGACAGGACCTGGGAAATCAGCCCCAGCATTTT	CASRRQDLGNQPQHF
TRBV7-2	TRBJ2-7	-	-	TGTGCCAGCAGTTGGGACTTTGCCTACGAGCAGTACTTC	CASSWDFAYEQYF
TRBV6-1	TRBJ2-2	-	-	TGTGCCAGCAGTGTCTACGGCGCAGCTCTAAACACCGGGGAGCTGTTTTTT	CASSVYGAALNTGELFF
TRBV7-8	TRBJ2-1	-	-	TGTGCCAGCAGACTTACAGCCCAGGGTGAGCAGTTCTTC	CASRLTAQGEQFF
TRBV7-2	TRBJ2-7	-	-	TGTGCCAGCAGCATGACGGGGGGCCCTCACGAGCAGTACTTC	CASSMTGGPHEQYF
TRBV12-3/TRBV12-4	TRBJ1-1	-	-	TGTGCCAGCAGTTTAACGGGGGAAGCTTTCTTT	CASSLTGEAFF
TRBV14	TRBJ1-2	-	-	TGTGCCAGCAGCCAAGGGGGCTATGGCTACACCTTC	CASSQGGYGYTF
TRBV3-1/TRBV3-2	TRBJ2-7	-	-	TGTGCCAGCAGCTCACCGGGTCGATACGAGCAGTACTTC	CASSSPGRYEQYF
TRBV7-6	TRBJ1-2	-	-	TGTGCCAGCAGCTTATCACCGGGGGGTGGCTACACCTTC	CASSLSPGGGYTF
TRBV28	TRBJ1-1	-	-	TGTGCCAGCAGTAAAGCGCTTGTGAGTCCTGAAGCTTTCTTT	CASSKALVSPEAFF
TRBV7-9	TRBJ1-5	-	-	TGTGCCAGCAGCTTATCAAACACTAATCAGCCCCAGCATTTT	CASSLSNTNQPQHF
TRBV7-2	TRBJ2-5	TRBD2	-	TGTGCCAGCAGCTTAAGTCTGGGGAGGGGAGAGACCCAGTACTTC	CASSLSLGRGETQYF
TRBV6-5	TRBJ1-4	-	-	TGTGCCAGCTACCGGACGCCTAATGAAAAACTGTTTTTT	CASYRTPNEKLFF
TRBV5-1	TRBJ1-1	TRBD1	-	TGCGCCAGCAGCTTGTTAGTGGGACAGGGTGTCACTGAAGCTTTCTTT	CASSLLVGQGVTEAFF
TRBV5-5	TRBJ2-7	TRBD2	-	TGTGCCAGCAGCTTACTAGCGGGGGGCTACTCCTACGAGCAGTACTTC	CASSLLAGGYSYEQYF
TRBV5-1	TRBJ2-2	-	-	TGCGCCAGCAGCTTGGCCCTGGGTGAGGTCGCGGAGCTGTTTTTT	CASSLALGEVAELFF
TRBV28	TRBJ1-3	-	-	TGTGCCAGCAGCCGCGACAGGGGAAACACCATATATTTT	CASSRDRGNTIYF
TRBV28	TRBJ2-3	TRBD2	-	TGTGCCAGCAGCTCCGGGACTAGCGGGGGGTACGATACGCAGTATTTT	CASSSGTSGGYDTQYF
TRBV2	TRBJ1-4	-	-	TGTGCCAGCAGTCCGACAGGAGATGATGAAAAACTGTTTTTT	CASSPTGDDEKLFF
TRBV7-2	TRBJ2-7	-	-	TGTGCCAGCAGCTTAGGATACCAAATTTACGAGCAGTACTTC	CASSLGYQIYEQYF
TRBV7-3	TRBJ2-3	-	-	TGTGCCAGCAGCTTAACGGGTCCAGATACGCAGTATTTT	CASSLTGPDTQYF
TRBV5-1	TRBJ1-1	TRBD1	-	TGCGCCAGCAGCTTCGGACAGGAGAACACTGAAGCTTTCTTT	CASSFGQENTEAFF
TRBV24-1	TRBJ2-2	TRBD1	-	TGTGCCACCAGTGATCCAGGGGGCATCGGGGAGCTGTTTTTT	CATSDPGGIGELFF
TRBV2	TRBJ2-6	-	-	TGTGCCAGCAGCCCCCCGGGGGCTGGGGCCAACGTCCTGACTTTC	CASSPPGAGANVLTF
TRBV11-1	TRBJ2-3	-	-	TGTGCCAGCAGCCAACGGGACCCGACAGATACGCAGTATTTT	CASSQRDPTDTQYF
TRBV3-1/TRBV3-2	TRBJ1-2	-	-	TGTGCCAGCAGCCAAGACAGGGGCTATGGCTACACCTTC	CASSQDRGYGYTF
TRBV6-5	TRBJ1-1	TRBD1	-	TGTGCCAGCAGGCGGGACAGCGCCCCGAACACTGAAGCTTTCTTT	CASRRDSAPNTEAFF
TRBV6-5	TRBJ1-5	-	-	TGTGCCAGCTCCGTGGGGGGGTCCCGCAATCAGCCCCAGCATTTT	CASSVGGSRNQPQHF
TRBV10-3	TRBJ1-1	-	-	TGTGCCATCAGTGAGGTGACCTTGAACACTGAAGCTTTCTTT	CAISEVTLNTEAFF
TRBV6-1	TRBJ2-1	-	-	TGTGCCAGCAGTGAAAGGGTCCGGGGCGGCGAGCAGTTCTTC	CASSERVRGGEQFF
TRBV2	TRBJ2-3	-	-	TGTGCCAGCAGCCCCGGGACAACCCGAATCACAGATACGCAGTATTTT	CASSPGTTRITDTQYF
TRBV11-1	TRBJ2-2	-	-	TGTGCCAGCAGCTCCTTCGGGGGCACCGGGGAGCTGTTTTTT	CASSSFGGTGELFF